The sequence of this TCR beta chain was determined in a study of blood T cell repertoires in COVID-19. About the research overall: COVID-19 samples collected from the United States, Italy and Spain covered acute and convalescent phases.

V was trimmed by 3 bases and J by 0 bases, leaving 9 bases between them. The CDR3 has 15 amino acids. Looked up from germline, CDR1 is LGHNT and CDR2 is FRNRAP. Participants were aged about 18 to 90 years, lived in around 22 US areas, and enrolled virtually. Participants' reported clinical history set cohort assignment. TCRdb's copy holds only in-frame clones and misses some; the assay was immunoSEQ multiplex PCR. The table records under 200,000 clones, approximately 86% of them present only once. The TCR was taken from a man aged 55 to 69 who had recovered from COVID-19. The chain links TRBV12-5 to TRBJ1-5; no clear D gene. The sample was PBMCs or T cells enriched from blood (not recorded which). The CDR3, as DNA: TGTGCTAGTGGTTTTGGTCAGTCTAGCAATCAGCCCCAGCATTTT. It translates to CASGFGQSSNQPQHF.